This is a list of T cell receptor beta chains from one sample in a study of T-cell reconstitution after alpha-beta-depleted transplantation in children. Using its own MiXCR run on the PCR reads, TCRdb lists one record per CDR3 protein. This table holds approximately 270,000 distinct CDR3 sequences, 9.9% found once. Material: PBMCs from the stem cell graft donor, obtained from the stem cell graft. These receptors were obtained from a human donor who donated a stem cell graft to a child with SCID. CDR3s leave out the opening cysteine and the closing phenylalanine or tryptophan.

J: TRBJ2-3
V: TRBV5-1
CDR3: ASTKTDTQY

J: TRBJ2-1
V: TRBV7-6
CDR3: ASSSLQGPGPNEQF

J: TRBJ1-5
V: TRBV5-1
CDR3: ASSLEGLRNQPQH

J: TRBJ2-5
V: TRBV20-1
CDR3: SARDLGGGETQY

J: TRBJ1-5
V: TRBV20-1
CDR3: SAKAGSDQPQH

J: TRBJ2-7
V: TRBV6-1
CDR3: ASSRQGRSYEQY

J: TRBJ2-1
V: TRBV9
CDR3: ASSPRPGLAGPTHYNEQF

J: TRBJ1-1
V: TRBV4-1
CDR3: ASSRDSFEAF

J: TRBJ2-2
V: TRBV2
CDR3: ASSEAGTGELF

J: TRBJ1-1
V: TRBV2
CDR3: ATTDSGLGAF

J: TRBJ2-3
V: TRBV27
CDR3: ASSLRAEGGISSTDTQY

J: TRBJ2-7
V: TRBV18
CDR3: ASSPGAYEQY

J: TRBJ1-4
V: TRBV5-1
CDR3: ASSSNSWTATNEKLF

J: TRBJ2-3
V: TRBV11-2
CDR3: ASSHVMRFADTQY

J: TRBJ2-3
V: TRBV5-1
CDR3: ASRQDSTDTQY

J: TRBJ2-1
V: TRBV5-1
CDR3: ASSLGPKEKF

J: TRBJ2-7
V: TRBV3-1
CDR3: ASSQGGQISYEQY

J: TRBJ2-3
V: TRBV2
CDR3: ASSEGRGSTDTQY

J: TRBJ2-7
V: TRBV10-2
CDR3: ASSVVGDSEQY

J: TRBJ2-2
V: TRBV9
CDR3: ASSVWTGDTGELF

J: TRBJ2-3
V: TRBV7-2
CDR3: ASSLRWGTDTQY

J: TRBJ2-2
V: TRBV20-1
CDR3: SARDSGTGGATGELF

J: TRBJ2-1
V: TRBV7-7
CDR3: ASSFGQGYTNEQF

J: TRBJ2-7
V: TRBV2
CDR3: ASSEFVGNSYEQY

J: TRBJ2-1
V: TRBV5-1
CDR3: ASSKDLPWEQF

J: TRBJ2-2
V: TRBV6-1
CDR3: ASRSGGGPSLSLF

J: TRBJ2-5
V: TRBV5-1
CDR3: ASSSIPGSSETQY

J: TRBJ2-1
V: TRBV15
CDR3: ATRGLAGGDTSYNEQF

J: TRBJ2-7
V: TRBV5-1
CDR3: ASSLGGQVSYEQY

J: TRBJ2-7
V: TRBV20-1
CDR3: SARGTSGGSYEQY

J: TRBJ1-1
V: TRBV10-3
CDR3: AISDDRANTEAF

J: TRBJ1-1
V: TRBV13
CDR3: ASSLGSLGEAF

J: TRBJ1-5
V: TRBV19
CDR3: ASWDRGNQPQH

J: TRBJ2-6
V: TRBV20-1
CDR3: SARADGSGANVLT

J: TRBJ1-5
V: TRBV12-3/TRBV12-4
CDR3: ASSSAGMGTNQPQH

J: TRBJ1-4
V: TRBV2
CDR3: ASSHEGQGVEKLF

J: TRBJ2-3
V: TRBV12-3/TRBV12-4
CDR3: ASKGEPPERDTQY

J: TRBJ1-1
V: TRBV11-2
CDR3: ASSPGQGPGHLEAF

J: TRBJ2-7
V: TRBV4-1
CDR3: ASSQDPAETSYNYEQY

J: TRBJ1-1
V: TRBV12-3/TRBV12-4
CDR3: ASSFGPQGAF

J: TRBJ2-7
V: TRBV5-1
CDR3: ASSFYKNAYEQY

J: TRBJ1-1
V: TRBV5-1
CDR3: ASSLEGRENTEAF

J: TRBJ2-7
V: TRBV12-3/TRBV12-4
CDR3: ASSLGLGPGYEQY

J: TRBJ2-5
V: TRBV20-1
CDR3: SAAGTGQYQETQY

J: TRBJ2-2
V: TRBV27
CDR3: ASSPRTGLAGELF

J: TRBJ2-2
V: TRBV6-1
CDR3: ASNITPGRGTGELF

J: TRBJ2-2
V: TRBV3-1
CDR3: ASSQDLRTEKELF